Presented here are 24 T cell receptor beta chains from one specimen sequenced in a study of cytomegalovirus exposure and HLA in healthy donors. Primers for the PCR totalled 60 Vbeta and 13 Jbeta. Libraries were prepared by immunoSEQ multiplex PCR; TCRdb keeps only in-frame clonotypes and omits some of them. The sample contains roughly 35,000 clones, 45% to 55% of which appear only once. Source material: PBMCs. The receptors were gathered from a woman between 40 and 50 years old in good health and CMV-seropositive.

J is TRBJ1-6 and V is TRBV4-3, with D uncertain. The germline V and J ends were trimmed by 0 bases and 8 bases, with 11 bases remaining between them. Germline V gene data show CDR1 as LGHNA and CDR2 as YSLEER. This CDR3 has 15 residues. The CDR3 DNA is TGCGCCAGCAGCCAAGAATTCTTCAGCGATTCACCCCTCCACTTT. Protein: CASSQEFFSDSPLHF.

The CDR3 coding sequence is TGCGCCAGCAGCCCTTGGGGCGGGACAGGGGATCAGCCCCAGCATTTT. The encoded protein is CASSPWGGTGDQPQHF. The V call is TRBV5-1, the J call TRBJ1-5, with 10 bases aligning to TRBD1. The CDR3 is 16 amino acids. Germline V CDR1 and CDR2: SGHRS, YFSETQ. With 4 bases clipped from V and 5 bases from J, the junction kept 9 bases outside the gene matches.

This clone has more than one count but fewer than ten. This rearrangement joins TRBV6-6 to TRBJ1-1; D uncertain. This CDR3 comprises 14 residues. V shed 0 bases and J shed 3 bases, with 8 bases lying between them. CDR1 and CDR2 from the germline V gene are MNHNY and SVGAGI (reference sequence). CDR3 nucleotides: TGTGCCAGCAGTTACTCGGGCTGGCACACTGAAGCTTTCTTT. The encoded protein is CASSYSGWHTEAFF.

This clone was observed a handful of times. The chain joins TRBV2 to TRBJ2-5, with D possibly being TRBD2 (6 bases). Trimming stripped 6 bases from V and 1 base from J, with 12 bases between. The CDR3 extends over 14 amino acids. Germline CDR1 SNHLY, CDR2 FYNNEI. The chain's CDR3 is CASRRMGGQETQYF. In DNA form, the CDR3 reads TGTGCCAGCAGGAGAATGGGAGGCCAAGAGACCCAGTACTTC.

V gene TRBV6-1 combines with J gene TRBJ1-5, with 9 positions matching TRBD1. Germline V gene lookup returns CDR1 MNHNS and CDR2 SASEGT. Trimming cost V 3 bases and J 6 bases; bases outside gene matches: 9. The CDR3 contains 16 residues. The CDR3 is CASSDRQGQGSQPQHF. The CDR3 coding sequence is TGTGCCAGCAGTGATCGACAGGGACAGGGAAGTCAGCCCCAGCATTTT.

The chain has TRBV10-3 and TRBJ2-7, with 8 bases matching TRBD2. Germline CDR1 reads ENHRY; CDR2 reads SYGVKD. This CDR3 region has 15 residues. J gave up 6 bases and V 2 bases, and 9 bases lay outside the gene matches. The CDR3 reads CAISEVGSGGGEQYF. CDR3 nucleotide sequence: TGTGCCATCAGTGAGGTCGGAAGCGGGGGAGGCGAGCAGTACTTC.

Turning to this clone: Other nucleotide sequences from this sample produce the same CDR3. V gene TRBV30 combines with J gene TRBJ2-5, with a tentative D call TRBD2 (5 bases). V lost 5 bases and J lost 3, with 7 bases in between. The CDR3 totals 11 residues. Germline values: CDR1 GTSNPN, CDR2 SVGIG (reference sequence). The CDR3 spells CAWEGEETQYF. In DNA form, the CDR3 reads TGTGCCTGGGAGGGAGAAGAGACCCAGTACTTC.

The chain joins TRBV30 to TRBJ1-2, with unresolved D. Germline CDR1 reads GTSNPN; CDR2 reads SVGIG (reference sequence). V was pared by 2 bases and J by 4 bases, with 14 bases between. The CDR3 has 14 residues. CDR3 amino acids: CAWSFGRTPYGYTF. The CDR3 DNA reads TGTGCCTGGAGTTTTGGCCGCACCCCCTATGGCTACACCTTC. The whole variable domain, filled in from reference TRBV30 and TRBJ1-2, reads SQTIHQWPATLVQPVGSPLSLECTVEGTSNPNLYWYRQAAGRGLQLLFYSVGIGQISSEVPQNLSASRPQDRQFILSSKKLLLSDSGFYLCAWSFGRTPYGYTFGSGTRLTVV.

The table lists this clone with a count of one. The chain couples TRBV15 to TRBJ1-6; 10 nucleotides align to TRBD1. V was pared by 1 base and J by 3 bases, with 3 bases of the junction left unmatched. The CDR3 is 17 amino acids. CDR1 LNHNV and CDR2 YYDKDF come from the germline V gene (reference sequence). CDR3 in amino acids: CATSRGQGALYNSPLHF. The DNA of the CDR3 is TGTGCCACCAGCAGAGGACAGGGGGCTCTCTATAATTCACCCCTCCACTTT.

DNA for the CDR3: TGTGCCATCAGTGGAGCGGGCTGGCAGGGGGTTAATACGCAGTATTTT. Translation: CAISGAGWQGVNTQYF. V gene TRBV10-3 combines with J gene TRBJ2-3; TRBD1 is a possible D gene (7 bases). CDR1 and CDR2 (germline): ENHRY, SYGVKD. There are 16 residues in the CDR3. The germline V and J ends were trimmed by 4 bases and 7 bases, with 21 bases remaining between them.

Here the CDR3 reads CASSGTGARNTEAFF. DNA of the CDR3: TGTGCCAGCAGCGGGACAGGGGCCAGGAACACTGAAGCTTTCTTT. The chain combines TRBV9 with TRBJ1-1; 9 bases map to TRBD1. CDR1 and CDR2 (germline): SGDLS, YYNGEE. V lost 3 bases and J lost 1; bases outside the gene matches: 4. CDR3 length equals 15 residues.

In nucleotides, the CDR3 is TGTGCCAGAAGCTCAACTCGACTAGCGGGGGGAAGCACAGATACGCAGTATTTT. Its protein product is CARSSTRLAGGSTDTQYF. The chain joins TRBV5-3 to TRBJ2-3, with TRBD2 identical over 13 bases. TRBV5-3 is sorted into the ORF group, with uncertain function. This CDR3 is built from 18 residues. V lost 3 bases and J lost 0; bases outside the gene matches: 7.

This chain connects TRBV25-1 to TRBJ2-5; TRBD1 aligns across 11 bases. The DNA end is more similar to TRBJ2-7, so the J call may be wrong. Looked up from germline, CDR1 is MGHDK and CDR2 is SYGVNS. This CDR3 is 14 amino acids long. For the CDR3, the DNA is TGTGCCAGCAGCGGGGACAGGGGGACCTACGAGCAGTACTTC. It specifies CASSGDRGTYEQYF.

This clone has more than one count but fewer than ten. This chain uses TRBV25-1 with TRBJ2-7; perhaps TRBD1 as D (5 bases). Germline loops: CDR1 MGHDK, CDR2 SYGVNS. Deletions cut 2 bases from V and 4 bases from J, with 15 bases between. This CDR3 region has 15 residues. The CDR3 loop is CASSEVGRVTYEQYF. In DNA form, the CDR3 reads TGTGCCAGCAGTGAAGTTGGCAGGGTCACTTACGAGCAGTACTTC.

The chain joins TRBV7-2 to TRBJ2-7; unclear D gene. The CDR3 consists of 11 residues. The germline V and J ends were trimmed by 5 bases and 3 bases, with 5 bases remaining between them. CDR1 is SGHTA, CDR2 FQGNSA, per germline. CDR3 in amino acids: CASSLYYEQYF. CDR3 coding DNA: TGTGCCAGCAGCCTTTACTACGAGCAGTACTTC.

DNA of the CDR3: TGTGCCAGCAGTGAACCCTCAGGGGGCAATGAGCAGTTCTTC. This gives the protein CASSEPSGGNEQFF. The chain carries TRBV6-1 and TRBJ2-1; TRBD1 matches 7 bases. The CDR3 sequence is 14 residues long. V lost 2 bases, J lost 6 bases, and 4 bases stayed unmatched. From germline, CDR1 is MNHNS and CDR2 SASEGT.

This clone occurred a few times. This chain connects TRBV28 to TRBJ2-7; 7 nucleotides line up with TRBD2. Germline values: CDR1 MDHEN, CDR2 SYDVKM. The CDR3 is made up of 12 amino acids. The V and J ends lost 2 bases and 7 bases, in that order; junction bases with no gene match: 2. Written as DNA, the CDR3 is TGTGCCAGCAGTTTAGGGGGGGGTGAGCAGTACTTC. Translated: CASSLGGGEQYF.

The chain couples TRBV18 to TRBJ1-1, with D possibly being TRBD1 (6 bases). The CDR3 is made up of 14 amino acids. Trimming left V 3 bases short and J 4 bases short, with 12 bases between. CDR1 and CDR2 from the germline V gene are KGHSH and LQKENI. The chain's CDR3 is CASSPGGRRTEAFF. For the CDR3, the DNA is TGTGCCAGCTCACCCGGGGGGCGACGCACTGAAGCTTTCTTT.

This chain links TRBV16 with TRBJ1-3; D not certain. V was trimmed by 2 bases and J by 4 bases, leaving 15 bases between them. The CDR3 runs to 16 residues. Germline V lookup: CDR1 KGHSY, CDR2 FQNENV. In nucleotides, the CDR3 is TGTGCCAGCAGCCAAAGATTCGGGAGGTACGGAAACACCATATATTTT. It encodes CASSQRFGRYGNTIYF.

The table lists this clone with a few counts. The gene calls are TRBV30 and TRBJ1-1; tentative D call: TRBD1 (5 bases). V shed 4 bases and J shed 0 bases, with 12 bases lying between them. CDR3 size: 14 residues. Germline loops: CDR1 GTSNPN, CDR2 SVGIG (reference sequence). The CDR3 loop is CAWNPSGMNTEAFF. In DNA form, the CDR3 reads TGTGCCTGGAATCCGTCAGGGATGAACACTGAAGCTTTCTTT. Full variable domain (rest looked up from reference TRBV30 and TRBJ1-1): SQTIHQWPATLVQPVGSPLSLECTVEGTSNPNLYWYRQAAGRGLQLLFYSVGIGQISSEVPQNLSASRPQDRQFILSSKKLLLSDSGFYLCAWNPSGMNTEAFFGQGTRLTVV.

The rearrangement uses TRBV7-3 and TRBJ1-6, with 7 bases lining up with TRBD1. Trimming at V came to 6 bases and at J to 7 bases, leaving 6 bases not matched to a gene. There are 14 residues in the CDR3. The V gene's germline CDR1 is SGHTA and CDR2 FQGTGA. The CDR3 region has the DNA TGTGCCAGCAGTACGGGACAGTTCAATTCACCCCTCCACTTT. This sequence encodes CASSTGQFNSPLHF. The full variable domain, its missing parts supplied by reference TRBV7-3 and TRBJ1-6, is GAGVSQTPSNKVTEKGKYVELRCDPISGHTALYWYRQSLGQGPEFLIYFQGTGAADDSGLPNDRFFAVRPEGSVSTLKIQRTERGDSAVYLCASSTGQFNSPLHFGNGTRLTVT.

The chain joins TRBV30 to TRBJ2-7; TRBD1 matches at 9 bases. CDR1 and CDR2 (germline): GTSNPN, SVGIG (reference sequence). V dropped 5 bases and J dropped 1; count of bases not matched to a gene: 6. This CDR3 contains 14 residues. This CDR3 reads CAWVPGQGSYEQYF. The CDR3 nucleotides read TGTGCCTGGGTACCGGGACAGGGATCCTACGAGCAGTACTTC.

The chain recombines TRBV7-9 with TRBJ1-2, with TRBD1 matching over 10 bases. This CDR3 is built from 15 residues. Germline V gene data show CDR1 as SEHNR and CDR2 as FQNEAQ (reference sequence). V shed 5 bases, J shed 5 bases, and the junction held 8 bases outside the gene matches. In DNA, the CDR3 is TGTGCCAGCAGCGACGACAGGGGGCTTAGGTATGGCTACACCTTC. Its translation is CASSDDRGLRYGYTF.

The rearrangement links TRBV4-3 to TRBJ1-4; D remains unclear. Trimming left V 4 bases short and J 3 bases short, with 15 bases between. In germline, CDR1 is LGHNA, CDR2 YSLEER. This CDR3 contains 16 residues. The CDR3: CASSRRHVVANEKLFF. The CDR3 nucleotides read TGCGCCAGCAGCCGTAGACACGTTGTTGCTAATGAAAAACTGTTTTTT.